The entry that follows covers one T cell receptor (beta chain) sequence. The antigen it recognizes is unknown. Base-call qualities are not available, and no considerably larger clone is one nucleotide away. The entry originates in a study of T cell responses to AZD1222 COVID-19 vaccine (dated by TCRdb to the early 2020s). Regarding the research as a whole: Because spike-specific TCR depth and breadth did not differ between the two schedules, AZD1222 recipients who got a second dose at roughly 4 weeks were pooled with those who got a second dose at roughly 12 weeks. TCR sequencing was performed for more than 230 trial participants, of whom about 200 were given two doses of AZD1222 and approximately 25 were given two doses of MenACWY control vaccine. Trial participants were enrolled by age into 18-55, 56-69 and 70-plus year subgroups, with about 150, 28 and 57 TCR-sequenced participants respectively. Results the study describes overall, beyond this receptor: Conclusions about previously exposed vaccinees were limited because only six or seven AZD1222 recipients were SARS-CoV-2 seropositive at baseline. Vaccine-associated CD4 TCRs spanned the whole spike protein, with dominant responses in regions 160-218 and 743-854. The 56-69-year group was small, and its depth increase did not reach significance, likely because of low power. Because no day 14 peak-response samples were available, the repertoires could be characterized only after the peak T cell response. After two AZD1222 doses, spike-specific TCR breadth and depth were significantly higher than at day 0 and than in MenACWY recipients. Participants were mostly white British, with more females than males. The authors suggested clonal diversity may have been underestimated. Nearly half of unique spike-specific TCRs reportedly recognized epitopes outside regions mutated in the B.1.351 and B.1.1.7 variants.

Interpreted using the paper, the time point label stands for: baseline before first vaccination. Vaccinee samples were obtained from the UK trials COV001 and COV002, which included a single-blind randomized controlled phase 2/3 trial of AZD1222 (ChAdOx1 nCoV-19) in healthy adults. For TCRbeta chain sequencing, PBMC samples were collected from trial participants at day 0 and at day 28 after the second dose. Including cysteine and phenylalanine, the CDR3 has 15 amino acids. Of the read, only the CDR3 DNA is kept; its 45 bases are in frame from base 1. V is pruned by 4 bases and J by 8 bases, leaving 8 bases of the junction without a gene match. CDR1 is given as LGHDT and CDR2 as YNNKEL, both from the germline V gene (reference sequence). The CDR3 regions of human TCRbeta chains were subjected to immunosequencing. From the authors' description of their analysis: Repertoire TCRs were checked for matches against a reference library of SARS-CoV-2-specific TCRs that had been generated using the MIRA antigen-specificity platform. Breadth was defined as the fraction of unique TCRs that were SARS-CoV-2-associated. Depth was defined as the fraction of total T cells that were SARS-CoV-2-associated. Each spike-specific TCR was assigned to its reactive spike region and to a CD4 or CD8 class using the MIRA data. Log10-transformed breadth and depth values were compared by one-way ANOVA with Sidak's multiple comparisons tests. In its TCRdb copy, this immuneACCESS table keeps in-frame sequences only and misses some clones. Where compared with another copy, unresolved V genes explain less than half of these, and the others have no known cause. The V and J calls and the clone size are those of that table, but D and trimming were determined from the DNA. The sample table lists approximately 190,000 clones, roughly 88% of them with a count of one. Together, the top ten hold roughly 0.99% of the sample.

The material was peripheral blood, obtained on day 0 of AZD1222 vaccination. Recombination linked TRBV3-1 (or the pseudogene TRBV3-2) to TRBJ2-1, and TRBD2 matches 10 of the central bases. The source is an adult in good health. DNA sequence: TGTGCCAGCAGCCCCCAGCGGGGGGGAATCGATGAGCAGTTCTTC. It codes for CASSPQRGGIDEQFF.